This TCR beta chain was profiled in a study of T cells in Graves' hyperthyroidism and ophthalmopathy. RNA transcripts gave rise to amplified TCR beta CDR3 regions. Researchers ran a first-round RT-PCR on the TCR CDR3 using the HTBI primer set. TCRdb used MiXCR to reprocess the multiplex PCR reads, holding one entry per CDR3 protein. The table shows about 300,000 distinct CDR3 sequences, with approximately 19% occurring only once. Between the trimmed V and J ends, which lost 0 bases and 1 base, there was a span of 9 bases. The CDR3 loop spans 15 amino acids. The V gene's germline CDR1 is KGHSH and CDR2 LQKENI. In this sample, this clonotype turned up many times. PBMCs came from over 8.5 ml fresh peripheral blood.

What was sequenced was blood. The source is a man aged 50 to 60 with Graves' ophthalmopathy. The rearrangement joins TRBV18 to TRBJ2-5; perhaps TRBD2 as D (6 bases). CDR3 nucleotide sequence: TGTGCCAGCTCACCACCGGAGGGTACCCAAGAGACCCAGTACTTC. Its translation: CASSPPEGTQETQYF. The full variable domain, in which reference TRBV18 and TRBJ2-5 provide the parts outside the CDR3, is NAGVMQNPRHLVRRRGQEARLRCSPMKGHSHVYWYRQLPEEGLKFMVYLQKENIIDESGMPKERFSAEFPKEGPSILRIQQVVRGDSAAYFCASSPPEGTQETQYFGPGTRLLVL.